Below are 25 T cell receptor beta chains sequenced from a single sample in a study of blood T cell repertoires in COVID-19. Repertoires were generated with immunoSEQ multiplex PCR, while TCRdb's copy carries only in-frame clones and drops some. This sample has 200,000 to 250,000 clones; over 75% occur once, and the top ten carry 3% to 4%. The sequenced material came from PBMCs or T cells enriched from blood (not recorded which). Receptors were obtained from a woman aged 60 to 75 who had recovered from COVID-19.

V and J are TRBV7-8 and TRBJ2-6, with no clear D. V was trimmed by 5 bases and J by 15 bases, leaving 11 bases between them. The CDR3 extends over 11 amino acids. Germline CDR1 reads SGHVS; CDR2 reads FQNEAQ. As DNA, the CDR3 is TGTGCCAGCAGCCCCTCAGATCGCCTGACTTTC. Protein product: CASSPSDRLTF.

V and J are TRBV7-2 and TRBJ2-5; maybe TRBD2 (5 bases). This CDR3 comprises 12 residues. V was cut by 6 bases and J by 5 bases, with 10 bases left in between. Germline CDR1 and CDR2: SGHTA and FQGNSA. This CDR3 is CASRLRGETQYF. The CDR3 DNA follows: TGTGCCAGCAGGCTTAGAGGGGAGACCCAGTACTTC.

The chain couples TRBV5-1 to TRBJ2-3; 12 bases are shared with TRBD2. This CDR3 contains 16 residues. Germline lookup yields CDR1 SGHRS and CDR2 YFSETQ. V was clipped by 3 bases and J by 7 bases; unmatched bases: 9. The CDR3 is CASSSTSGRGWNTQYF. DNA for the CDR3: TGCGCCAGCAGCTCGACTAGCGGGAGAGGGTGGAATACGCAGTATTTT.

The rearrangement joins TRBV18 to TRBJ2-5; D is perhaps TRBD1 (5 bases). Trimming cost V 2 bases and J 5 bases, with 15 bases left between them. The CDR3 totals 15 residues. Germline CDR1 KGHSH, CDR2 LQKENI. CDR3 nucleotides: TGTGCCAGCTCACCAGGGGCAGGGAATGCGGAGACCCAGTACTTC. Translation: CASSPGAGNAETQYF. The whole variable domain, remainder taken from reference TRBV18 and TRBJ2-5, is NAGVMQNPRHLVRRRGQEARLRCSPMKGHSHVYWYRQLPEEGLKFMVYLQKENIIDESGMPKERFSAEFPKEGPSILRIQQVVRGDSAAYFCASSPGAGNAETQYFGPGTRLLVL.

This chain links TRBV3-1 (or the pseudogene TRBV3-2) with TRBJ1-1, with TRBD1 as a possible D gene (6 bases). Germline loops: CDR1 LGHDT, CDR2 YNNKEL (reference sequence). V dropped 0 bases and J dropped 4 bases, with 15 bases sitting between them. CDR3 size: 16 residues. The CDR3 sequence: CASSQEQGSRGTEAFF. The CDR3 DNA is TGTGCCAGCAGCCAAGAGCAGGGGTCCCGGGGCACTGAAGCTTTCTTT.

The chain employs TRBV5-1 and TRBJ2-2; 7 nucleotides align to TRBD2. Looked up from germline, CDR1 is SGHRS and CDR2 is YFSETQ. The CDR3 spans 16 residues. The junction had 5 bases not matched to a gene; V was cut back by 2 bases and J by 1 base. The CDR3 here is CASSLRLAMNTGELFF. DNA for the CDR3: TGCGCCAGCAGCTTACGACTAGCCATGAACACCGGGGAGCTGTTTTTT.

V is TRBV14 and J is TRBJ2-3; 8 bases fit TRBD2. V gave up 3 bases and J gave up 0 bases; unmatched junction bases: 5. The germline V gene has CDR1 SGHDN and CDR2 FVKESK. CDR3 size: 16 residues. The CDR3: CASSQFSSGSTDTQYF. The CDR3 DNA reads as TGTGCCAGCAGCCAGTTCTCTAGCGGGAGCACAGATACGCAGTATTTT. Together with reference TRBV14 and TRBJ2-3, the CDR3 gives the full variable domain: EAGVTQFPSHSVIEKGQTVTLRCDPISGHDNLYWYRRVMGKEIKFLLHFVKESKQDESGMPNNRFLAERTGGTYSTLKVQPAELEDSGVYFCASSQFSSGSTDTQYFGPGTRLTVL.

The rearrangement joins TRBV11-3 to TRBJ1-1; no reliable D call. In germline, CDR1 is SGHNT, CDR2 YENEEA. V lost 8 bases and J lost 2, with 12 bases in between. There are 13 residues in the CDR3. In DNA form, the CDR3 reads TGTGCCAGCGCACAAAGCGGAAACACTGAAGCTTTCTTT. Translated: CASAQSGNTEAFF.

This sequence joins TRBV10-3 and TRBJ2-2; 8 bases are a match to TRBD1. The germline V gene encodes CDR1 ENHRY and CDR2 SYGVKD. J lost 5 bases, V lost 4 bases, and 9 bases had no gene match. This CDR3 is 16 amino acids long. Here the CDR3 DNA reads TGTGCCATCAGTGGGGGCGGACAGGGCCGGACCGGGGAGCTGTTTTTT. Translating it yields CAISGGGQGRTGELFF.

The chain is built from TRBV7-9 and TRBJ1-1; D unclear. Per the germline V gene, CDR1 is SEHNR and CDR2 is FQNEAQ (reference sequence). The CDR3 has 12 amino acids. The germline V and J ends were trimmed by 2 bases and 7 bases, with 8 bases remaining between them. CDR3 sequence reads: CASSLSGIEAFF. DNA of the CDR3: TGTGCCAGCAGCTTATCCGGGATTGAAGCTTTCTTT.

This clone occurred a few times. The gene calls are TRBV5-6 and TRBJ1-5; D perhaps matches TRBD1 (6 bases). CDR3 length equals 17 residues. The ends were cut back, 1 base at V and 0 bases at J, with 14 bases in the middle. Germline CDR1 SGHDT, CDR2 YYEEEE. DNA for the CDR3: TGTGCCAGCAGCTTGTCATCCTGGGGGCATAGCAATCAGCCCCAGCATTTT. It is translated as CASSLSSWGHSNQPQHF.

The rearrangement links TRBV4-1 to TRBJ1-1; no reliable D call. The CDR3 totals 15 residues. Trimming left V 0 bases short and J 2 bases short, with 10 bases between. Looked up from germline, CDR1 is MGHRA and CDR2 is YSYEKL. The CDR3 loop reads CASSQDLIRNTEAFF. DNA for the CDR3: TGCGCCAGCAGCCAAGACCTGATCAGAAACACTGAAGCTTTCTTT.

V and J are TRBV29-1 and TRBJ1-2; maybe TRBD1 (5 bases). Trimming stripped 4 bases from V and 4 bases from J, with 13 bases between. The CDR3 has 13 amino acids. Germline V lookup: CDR1 SQVTM, CDR2 ANQGSEA. The CDR3 reads CSVVWDGGYGYTF. CDR3 nucleotide sequence: TGCAGCGTTGTATGGGACGGGGGCTATGGCTACACCTTC.

This clone was detected only a few times. The genes are TRBV6-4 and TRBJ2-2; the match to TRBD2 covers 12 bases. The germline V gene has CDR1 MRHNA and CDR2 SNTAGT. Germline trimming cut 4 bases from V and 4 bases from J; bases unmatched to any gene: 1. The CDR3 loop spans 15 amino acids. CDR3 in amino acids: CASSALAGGTGELFF. The DNA for the CDR3 is TGTGCCAGCAGTGCACTAGCGGGAGGCACCGGGGAGCTGTTTTTT.

The V call is TRBV4-2, the J call TRBJ2-3; TRBD2 aligns across 14 bases. Per germline, CDR1 LGHNA and CDR2 YNFKEQ. The J segment lost 3 bases and the V segment lost 2 bases, leaving 4 bases of the junction unmatched. This CDR3 region has 17 residues. The CDR3: CASSQTTSGRATDTQYF. CDR3 DNA sequence: TGTGCCAGCAGCCAAACGACTAGCGGGAGGGCTACAGATACGCAGTATTTT.

V usage is TRBV24-1 and J usage is TRBJ1-4; D is unresolved. Germline CDR1 reads KGHDR; CDR2 reads SFDVKD. V lost 3 bases and J 4 bases, leaving 11 bases between the germline ends. The CDR3 totals 15 residues. CDR3 nucleotides: TGTGCCACCAGTGATCCGGAGTCAGATAATGAAAAACTGTTTTTT. The encoded protein is CATSDPESDNEKLFF.

This chain joins TRBV11-1 and TRBJ1-5; a possible D gene is TRBD1 (5 bases). Per germline, CDR1 SGHAT and CDR2 FQDESV (reference sequence). V was clipped by 5 bases and J by 2 bases, with 7 bases between them. The CDR3 is 13 amino acids. The CDR3 DNA follows: TGTGCCAGCAGCCGACAGCGCAATCAGCCCCAGCATTTT. Translated, it gives CASSRQRNQPQHF.

This chain links TRBV12-3 or TRBV12-4 with TRBJ1-4; the match to TRBD1 covers 7 bases. The ends lost 5 bases at V and 8 bases at J; junction bases unmatched: 5. The CDR3 runs to 13 residues. The DNA for the CDR3 is TGTGCCAGCAGTGACAGGGTCGGGGAAAAACTGTTTTTT. It translates to CASSDRVGEKLFF.

The chain uses TRBV19 and TRBJ1-5, with D possibly matching TRBD1 (6 bases). The V and J ends lost 6 bases and 0 bases respectively, with 27 bases between them. This CDR3 is 20 amino acids long. CDR1 LNHDA and CDR2 SQIVND come from the germline V gene (reference sequence). The CDR3 loop reads CASSSVLGQRYKLSNQPQHF. The CDR3 DNA is TGTGCCAGTAGCTCTGTTTTAGGACAGAGATATAAACTTAGCAATCAGCCCCAGCATTTT.

The gene calls are TRBV7-8 and TRBJ1-6, with D maybe TRBD1 (6 bases). V was cut by 4 bases and J by 8 bases, with 15 bases left in between. The CDR3 spans 15 residues. The germline gives CDR1 SGHVS, CDR2 FQNEAQ. CDR3 coding DNA: TGTGCCAGCAGCTCGAGAATGGCAGGGGATTCACCCCTCCACTTT. Encoded protein: CASSSRMAGDSPLHF.

This chain links TRBV7-9 with TRBJ2-1; 7 bases match TRBD2. Germline CDR1 and CDR2: SEHNR and FQNEAQ (reference sequence). J gave up 7 bases and V 1 base, and 13 bases lay outside the gene matches. The CDR3 is 17 residues long. The CDR3 sequence: CASSLGPRTRILNEQFF. CDR3 in DNA: TGTGCCAGCAGCTTAGGCCCCCGGACTAGGATATTGAATGAGCAGTTCTTC.

The rearrangement links TRBV4-3 to TRBJ2-7; perhaps TRBD2 as D (5 bases). Germline loops: CDR1 LGHNA, CDR2 YSLEER. The V and J ends lost 4 bases and 6 bases respectively, with 13 bases between them. The CDR3 spans 13 residues. In nucleotides, the CDR3 is TGCGCCAGCAGCCCGGGGATGAGGTCCGAGCAGTACTTC. It specifies CASSPGMRSEQYF.

The CDR3 region has the DNA TGTGCCATCAGTTCGGCGGGGACAGATACGCAGTATTTT. Residues: CAISSAGTDTQYF. The gene calls are TRBV10-3 and TRBJ2-3, with D perhaps matching TRBD2 (6 bases). V shed 5 bases and J shed 3 bases, with 9 bases lying between them. The V gene's germline CDR1 is ENHRY and CDR2 SYGVKD. CDR3 length equals 13 residues.

V gene TRBV5-4 combines with J gene TRBJ2-2, with 8 positions matching TRBD2. V lost 4 bases to trimming and J lost 1 base; unmatched junction nucleotides: 6. The germline gives CDR1 SGHNT, CDR2 YYREEE (reference sequence). CDR3 size: 16 residues. The CDR3 here is CASSPGLAQNTGELFF. The CDR3 nucleotides are TGTGCCAGCAGCCCAGGACTAGCCCAGAACACCGGGGAGCTGTTTTTT.

This clone is a singleton in its sample. The chain employs TRBV5-6 and TRBJ1-2; 9 nucleotides match TRBD1. The V segment lost 4 bases and the J segment 4 bases; nucleotides outside the gene matches: 11. CDR1 is SGHDT and CDR2 is YYEEEE in the germline V gene. The CDR3 sequence is 16 residues long. The CDR3 DNA is TGTGCCAGCAGCCCACTCGGGACAGGGAGGCGCTATGGCTACACCTTC. Translation gives CASSPLGTGRRYGYTF.